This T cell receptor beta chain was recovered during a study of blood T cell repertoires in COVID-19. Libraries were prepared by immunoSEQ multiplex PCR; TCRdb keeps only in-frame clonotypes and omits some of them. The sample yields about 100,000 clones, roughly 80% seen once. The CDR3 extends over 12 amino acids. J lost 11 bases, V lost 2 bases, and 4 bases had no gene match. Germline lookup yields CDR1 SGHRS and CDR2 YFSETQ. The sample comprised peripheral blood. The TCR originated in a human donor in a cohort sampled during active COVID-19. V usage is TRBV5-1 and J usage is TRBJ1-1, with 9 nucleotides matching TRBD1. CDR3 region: CASSLGQGWAFF. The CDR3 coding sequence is TGCGCCAGCAGCTTAGGACAGGGGTGGGCTTTCTTT. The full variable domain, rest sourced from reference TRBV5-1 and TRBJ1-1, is KAGVTQTPRYLIKTRGQQVTLSCSPISGHRSVSWYQQTPGQGLQFLFEYFSETQRNKGNFPGRFSGRQFSNSRSEMNVSTLELGDSALYLCASSLGQGWAFFGQGTRLTVV.